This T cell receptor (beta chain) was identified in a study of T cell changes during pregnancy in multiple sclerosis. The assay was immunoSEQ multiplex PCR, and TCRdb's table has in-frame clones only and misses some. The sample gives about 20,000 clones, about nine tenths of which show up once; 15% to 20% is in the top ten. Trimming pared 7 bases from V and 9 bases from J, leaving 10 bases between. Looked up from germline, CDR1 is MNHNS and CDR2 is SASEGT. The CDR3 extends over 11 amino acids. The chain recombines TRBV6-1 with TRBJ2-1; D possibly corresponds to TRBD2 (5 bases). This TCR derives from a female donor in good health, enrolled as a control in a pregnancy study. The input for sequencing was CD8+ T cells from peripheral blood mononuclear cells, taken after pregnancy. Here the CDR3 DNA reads TGTGCCAGCATAGTAGCGAGTGAGCAGTTCTTC. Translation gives CASIVASEQFF.